Shown below are 5 T cell receptor beta chains from a single sample sequenced in a study of a mutant IDH1 vaccine in newly diagnosed glioma. Here immunoSEQ multiplex PCR was the method, and the copy in TCRdb shows in-frame clones only, minus some. The sample consists of around 33,000 clones, around nine tenths of them appearing once. These receptors have no known antigen. The sample's time point: week 47, end of study. Topical imiquimod accompanied each vaccine dose, which consisted of 300 ug of mutant IDH1 20-mer peptide. The input for sequencing was PBMCs, taken from a glioma patient whose treatment included an IDH1 peptide vaccine. These receptors originate from a woman in her 30s with glioma.

V usage is TRBV5-8 and J usage is TRBJ1-2; unclear D gene. CDR3 length: 15 residues. Germline V lookup: CDR1 SGHTS, CDR2 YDEGEE. V lost 0 bases to trimming and J lost 2 bases, with 11 bases between them. The CDR3 DNA reads TGTGCCAGCAGCTTGGCGTTGGGGTCGAACTATGGCTACACCTTC. It translates to CASSLALGSNYGYTF.

The V call is TRBV18, the J call TRBJ2-5; 14 nucleotides align to TRBD2. This CDR3 region has 16 residues. From germline, CDR1 is KGHSH and CDR2 LQKENI. J lost 1 base, V lost 6 bases, and 4 bases had no gene match. The CDR3 protein is CASSPGLAGGQETQYF. DNA for the CDR3: TGTGCCAGCTCCCCCGGACTAGCGGGGGGCCAAGAGACCCAGTACTTC.

This chain links TRBV2 with TRBJ2-3; the match to TRBD2 covers 8 bases. The V segment lost 2 bases and the J segment 4 bases; nucleotides outside the gene matches: 2. The CDR3 loop spans 14 amino acids. Germline V gene data show CDR1 as SNHLY and CDR2 as FYNNEI. The CDR3 coding sequence is TGTGCCAGCAGTGAACGGCGGGGGGCAGATACGCAGTATTTT. Protein: CASSERRGADTQYF.

The chain joins TRBV6-1 to TRBJ1-4; D gene unclear. Per the germline V gene, CDR1 is MNHNS and CDR2 is SASEGT. CDR3 length equals 16 residues. V lost 2 bases and J lost 5, with 15 bases in between. The CDR3 loop is CASSEYLGISNEKLFF. In DNA form, the CDR3 reads TGTGCCAGCAGTGAATACTTAGGGATTTCGAATGAAAAACTGTTTTTT.

Notes on this clone: Different DNA sequences within this sample yield the same CDR3. The chain uses TRBV4-1 and TRBJ1-6; 9 nucleotides align to TRBD1. Germline values: CDR1 MGHRA, CDR2 YSYEKL. This CDR3 has 15 amino acids. V gave up 2 bases and J gave up 9 bases; unmatched junction bases: 5. The CDR3 sequence is CASSQPGQGGSPLHF. DNA of the CDR3: TGCGCCAGCAGCCAACCGGGACAGGGAGGTTCACCCCTCCACTTT.